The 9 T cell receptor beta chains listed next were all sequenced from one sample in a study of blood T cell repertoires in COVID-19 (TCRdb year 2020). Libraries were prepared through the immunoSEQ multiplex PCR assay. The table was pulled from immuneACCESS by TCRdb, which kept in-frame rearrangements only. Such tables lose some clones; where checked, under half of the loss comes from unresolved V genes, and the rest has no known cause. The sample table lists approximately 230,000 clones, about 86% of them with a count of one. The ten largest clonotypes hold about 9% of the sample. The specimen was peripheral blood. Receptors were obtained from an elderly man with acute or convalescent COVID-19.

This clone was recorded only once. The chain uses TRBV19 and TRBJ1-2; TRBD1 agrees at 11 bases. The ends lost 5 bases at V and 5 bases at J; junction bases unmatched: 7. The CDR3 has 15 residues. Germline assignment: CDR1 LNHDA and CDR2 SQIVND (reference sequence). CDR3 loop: CASSPGQGATYGYTF. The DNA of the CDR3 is TGTGCCAGTAGTCCCGGACAGGGGGCGACGTATGGCTACACCTTC.

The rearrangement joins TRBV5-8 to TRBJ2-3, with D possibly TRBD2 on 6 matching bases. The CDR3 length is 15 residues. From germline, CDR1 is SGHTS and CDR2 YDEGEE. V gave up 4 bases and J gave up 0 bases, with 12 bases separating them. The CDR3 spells CASSGGAASTDTQYF. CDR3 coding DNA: TGTGCCAGCAGCGGCGGGGCAGCTAGCACAGATACGCAGTATTTT.

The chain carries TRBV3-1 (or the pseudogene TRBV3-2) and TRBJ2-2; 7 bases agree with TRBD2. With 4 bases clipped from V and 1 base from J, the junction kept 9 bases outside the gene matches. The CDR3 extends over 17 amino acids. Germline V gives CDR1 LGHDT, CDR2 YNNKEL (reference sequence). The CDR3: CASSRQLSSGNTGELFF. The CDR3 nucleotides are TGTGCCAGCAGCCGCCAGCTATCTAGCGGGAACACCGGGGAGCTGTTTTTT.

The CDR3 loop reads CASSSGVYNEQFF. In DNA form, the CDR3 reads TGTGCCAGCAGCTCCGGGGTATACAATGAGCAGTTCTTC. This sequence joins TRBV11-1 and TRBJ2-1; D might be TRBD2 (5 bases). This CDR3 is built from 13 residues. The V gene lost 4 bases and the J gene lost 4 bases, with 8 bases spanning the gap. Germline V CDR1 and CDR2: SGHAT, FQDESV (reference sequence).

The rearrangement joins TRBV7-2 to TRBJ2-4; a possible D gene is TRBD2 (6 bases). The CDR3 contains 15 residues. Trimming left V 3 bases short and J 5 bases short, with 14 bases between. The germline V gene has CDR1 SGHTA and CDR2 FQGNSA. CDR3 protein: CASSFGGYRQNIQYF. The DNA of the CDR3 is TGTGCCAGCAGCTTTGGGGGGTACAGACAAAACATTCAGTACTTC.

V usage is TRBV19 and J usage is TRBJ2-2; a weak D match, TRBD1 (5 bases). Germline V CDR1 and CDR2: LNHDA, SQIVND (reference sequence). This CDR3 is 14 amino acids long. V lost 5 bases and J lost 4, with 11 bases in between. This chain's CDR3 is CASSARAGTGELFF. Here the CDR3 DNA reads TGTGCCAGTAGTGCCAGGGCAGGCACCGGGGAGCTGTTTTTT.

For the CDR3, the DNA is TGTGCCAGCAGCTTAGATAATTGGAGCACCGGGGAGCTGTTTTTT. Protein sequence: CASSLDNWSTGELFF. This chain uses TRBV11-2 with TRBJ2-2; D gene uncertain. The V and J ends lost 0 bases and 4 bases respectively, with 9 bases between them. Germline CDR1 is SGHAT and CDR2 is FQNNGV. The CDR3 spans 15 residues.

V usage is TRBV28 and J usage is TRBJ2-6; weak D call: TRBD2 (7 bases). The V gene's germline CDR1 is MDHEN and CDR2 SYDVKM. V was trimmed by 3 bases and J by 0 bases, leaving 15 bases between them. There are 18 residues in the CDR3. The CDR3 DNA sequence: TGTGCCAGCAGTTTGAGACGGGGGGCCCGCTCTGGGGCCAACGTCCTGACTTTC. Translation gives CASSLRRGARSGANVLTF.

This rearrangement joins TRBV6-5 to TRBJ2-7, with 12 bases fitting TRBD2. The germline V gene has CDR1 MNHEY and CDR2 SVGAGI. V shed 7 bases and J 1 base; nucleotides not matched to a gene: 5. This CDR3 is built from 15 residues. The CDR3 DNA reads TGTGCCAGCACCTTCCTAGCGGGGGGGTCCTACGAGCAGTACTTC. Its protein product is CASTFLAGGSYEQYF.